This record covers a single TCR beta chain. The data are from a study of blood T cell repertoires in COVID-19. Study-wide background: T cells, B-cell-depleted T cells, or PBMCs supplied cDNA or gDNA.

Authors' processing steps: Using reference gene primer amplification, nucleated cell counts were estimated. The protocol was immunoSEQ multiplex PCR, while the TCRdb copy is restricted to in-frame clones and leaves out a portion. V and J calls plus clone size are reproduced from that table; the DNA served to infer D and trimming. The data hold about 220,000 clones, with around 80% observed a single time. The source is an older woman who had recovered from COVID-19. The sample taken for sequencing was peripheral blood.

As DNA, the CDR3 is TGCGCCAGCAGCTTGGATCAGGGGGCGCATTCACCCCTCCACTTT. Translating it yields CASSLDQGAHSPLHF. V and J are TRBV5-1 and TRBJ1-6; 8 positions agree with TRBD1. CDR1 is SGHRS and CDR2 is YFSETQ in the germline V gene. The CDR3 is 15 amino acids. With V trimmed by 0 bases and J by 8 bases, 4 bases remained unmatched.